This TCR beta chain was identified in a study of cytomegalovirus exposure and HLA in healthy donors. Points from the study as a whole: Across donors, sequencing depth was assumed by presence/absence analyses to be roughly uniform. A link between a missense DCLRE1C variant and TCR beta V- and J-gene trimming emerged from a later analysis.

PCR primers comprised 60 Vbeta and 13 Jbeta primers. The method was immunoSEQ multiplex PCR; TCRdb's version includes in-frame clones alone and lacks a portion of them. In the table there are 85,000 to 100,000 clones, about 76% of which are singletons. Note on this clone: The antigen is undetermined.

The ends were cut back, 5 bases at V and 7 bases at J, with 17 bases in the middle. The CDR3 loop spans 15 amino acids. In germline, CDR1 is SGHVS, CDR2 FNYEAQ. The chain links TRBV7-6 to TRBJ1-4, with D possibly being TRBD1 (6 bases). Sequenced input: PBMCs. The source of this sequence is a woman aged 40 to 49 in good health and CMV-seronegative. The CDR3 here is CASSTTAGASEKLFF. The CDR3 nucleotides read TGTGCCAGCAGCACCACCGCGGGGGCAAGTGAAAAACTGTTTTTT.